The 18 T cell receptor beta chains reported below all come from one sample, sequenced in a study of cytomegalovirus exposure and HLA in healthy donors (dated by TCRdb to about 2017). To prepare the library, the immunoSEQ multiplex PCR assay was applied. For the multiplex PCR, a mixture combining 60 forward primers for TCR Vbeta segments and 13 reverse primers for TCR Jbeta segments was used. The source is immuneACCESS, and TCRdb retained only in-frame sequences with V and J called. Part of the clones is not carried over; for the studies checked, unresolved V genes explain less than half of this, and the remainder is unexplained. In this sample the table shows roughly 200,000 clones, under 85% of which occur a single time. The ten largest clones represent around 1.7% of the sample. The sequenced sample was PBMCs. The receptors here all came from a middle-aged man in good health and CMV-seronegative.

J is TRBJ1-6 and V is TRBV27; D remains unclear. The CDR3 runs 13 residues. Trimming shortened V by 0 bases and J by 9 bases, and 6 bases separated the two germline ends. Germline V CDR1 and CDR2: MNHEY, SMNVEV (reference sequence). In DNA form, the CDR3 reads TGTGCCAGCAGTTTATCTTTTAGTTCACCCCTCCACTTT. As protein: CASSLSFSSPLHF.

This clone was recorded a few times. This chain connects TRBV6-6 to TRBJ2-3, with TRBD2 matching over 12 bases. This CDR3 has 14 amino acids. V dropped 5 bases and J dropped 6; count of bases not matched to a gene: 3. CDR1 MNHNY and CDR2 SVGAGI come from the germline V gene (reference sequence). This chain's CDR3 is CASSRLAGDDTQYF. The CDR3 DNA reads as TGTGCCAGCAGTCGACTAGCGGGAGATGATACGCAGTATTTT.

Written as DNA, the CDR3 is TGCGCCAGCAGCCAAAGGACAGGGGTAAACTATGGCTACACCTTC. This translates into CASSQRTGVNYGYTF. The V gene is TRBV4-1, the J gene TRBJ1-2, with TRBD1 matching over 9 bases. CDR3 length: 15 residues. Germline V gives CDR1 MGHRA, CDR2 YSYEKL. V shed 2 bases, J shed 2 bases, and the junction held 3 bases outside the gene matches.

The J gene is TRBJ2-2, the V gene TRBV5-1; D is unclear. With 0 bases removed from V and 4 bases from J, the gap between germline ends came to 13 bases. The germline V gene has CDR1 SGHRS and CDR2 YFSETQ. The length of the CDR3 is 16 residues. CDR3 sequence (DNA): TGCGCCAGCAGCTTGGTGGCTGATTATTCCACCGGGGAGCTGTTTTTT. Protein: CASSLVADYSTGELFF.

The chain joins TRBV6-5 to TRBJ2-1, with a possible D match to TRBD2 (5 bases). CDR1 is MNHEY, CDR2 SVGAGI, per germline. CDR3 length: 15 residues. The V gene lost 1 base and the J gene lost 4 bases, with 11 bases spanning the gap. The CDR3: CASSYYLSDYNEQFF. DNA for the CDR3: TGTGCCAGCAGTTACTACCTTAGCGATTACAATGAGCAGTTCTTC.

The J gene is TRBJ2-7, the V gene TRBV27, with 9 bases identical to TRBD1. CDR3 size: 13 residues. Germline CDR1 is MNHEY and CDR2 is SMNVEV (reference sequence). J lost 3 bases, V lost 6 bases, and 3 bases had no gene match. CDR3 protein: CASRTGGVYEQYF. The CDR3 coding sequence is TGTGCCAGCAGGACAGGGGGGGTCTACGAGCAGTACTTC.

As regards this clone: The same CDR3 also results from other DNA sequences found in this sample. The rearrangement uses TRBV7-9 and TRBJ2-7, with 7 bases matching TRBD1. Trimming removed 4 bases from V and 4 bases from J; junction bases left unmatched: 1. The CDR3 contains 12 residues. In germline, CDR1 is SEHNR, CDR2 FQNEAQ (reference sequence). The CDR3 is CASSSQGYEQYF. For the CDR3, the DNA is TGTGCCAGCAGCTCACAGGGGTACGAGCAGTACTTC.

This clone showed up just a few times. V gene TRBV4-1 combines with J gene TRBJ2-7; 7 nucleotides line up with TRBD2. The CDR3 is 13 residues long. Germline loops: CDR1 MGHRA, CDR2 YSYEKL. The trim removed 2 bases at V and 6 bases at J, leaving 4 bases unmatched. CDR3 residues: CASSQKREGEQYF. The DNA for the CDR3 is TGCGCCAGCAGCCAAAAGCGGGAAGGCGAGCAGTACTTC.

The chain joins TRBV5-1 to TRBJ2-7, with a possible D match to TRBD2 (5 bases). The CDR3 runs 14 residues. Germline V gene lookup returns CDR1 SGHRS and CDR2 YFSETQ. Trimming left V 3 bases short and J 3 bases short, with 13 bases between. The CDR3 sequence: CASSSTGSFYEQYF. DNA of the CDR3: TGCGCCAGCAGCTCCACGGGGTCCTTCTACGAGCAGTACTTC.

V is TRBV4-1 and J is TRBJ2-5, with 10 positions matching TRBD1. Germline loops: CDR1 MGHRA, CDR2 YSYEKL. The ends lost 1 base at V and 5 bases at J; junction bases unmatched: 4. CDR3 size: 15 residues. CDR3 region: CASSQGTGGLETQYF. CDR3 sequence (DNA): TGCGCCAGCAGCCAAGGGACAGGGGGACTGGAGACCCAGTACTTC.

This clone appeared a single time. V and J are TRBV5-6 and TRBJ1-6, with TRBD1 matching over 9 bases. Looked up from germline, CDR1 is SGHDT and CDR2 is YYEEEE. CDR3 length: 18 residues. The V and J ends lost 4 bases and 0 bases, in that order; junction bases with no gene match: 8. Here the CDR3 DNA reads TGTGCCAGCAGCCCCGGGACAGGGACGAGCTCCTATAATTCACCCCTCCACTTT. Residues: CASSPGTGTSSYNSPLHF.

J is TRBJ2-2 and V is TRBV5-5, with TRBD1 matching over 7 bases. CDR1 and CDR2 from the germline V gene are SGHKS and YYEKEE (reference sequence). V dropped 3 bases and J dropped 4; count of bases not matched to a gene: 6. The CDR3 extends over 15 amino acids. The CDR3 loop is CASSSDRVTTGELFF. CDR3 nucleotides: TGTGCCAGCAGCTCCGACAGGGTTACCACCGGGGAGCTGTTTTTT.

The chain joins TRBV19 to TRBJ2-7; TRBD1 is a possible D gene (5 bases). Between the trimmed V and J ends, which lost 4 bases and 0 bases, there was a span of 10 bases. Germline V gene lookup returns CDR1 LNHDA and CDR2 SQIVND (reference sequence). The CDR3 loop spans 14 amino acids. The CDR3 loop reads CASSSQGSSYEQYF. DNA of the CDR3: TGTGCCAGTAGTAGTCAGGGAAGCTCCTACGAGCAGTACTTC.

The chain uses TRBV19 and TRBJ2-3; no reliable D call. Germline CDR1 and CDR2: LNHDA and SQIVND (reference sequence). The CDR3 totals 11 residues. Trimming removed 3 bases at V and 6 bases at J, with 4 bases between. The CDR3 DNA reads TGTGCCAGTAGTATGAGCGATACGCAGTATTTT. It specifies CASSMSDTQYF.

This chain joins TRBV2 and TRBJ2-3; weak D call: TRBD1 (6 bases). This CDR3 is built from 15 residues. CDR1 and CDR2 from the germline V gene are SNHLY and FYNNEI. The ends were cut back, 11 bases at V and 1 base at J, with 19 bases in the middle. The chain's CDR3 is CACTGHLVGTDTQYF. The CDR3 DNA follows: TGTGCCTGCACGGGACACTTGGTCGGCACAGATACGCAGTATTTT.

This chain joins TRBV9 and TRBJ2-3; 7 bases are a match to TRBD2. The junction had 9 bases not matched to a gene; V was cut back by 3 bases and J by 2 bases. The CDR3 spans 16 residues. Germline CDR1 and CDR2: SGDLS and YYNGEE. The CDR3 region has the DNA TGTGCCAGCAGCGGGGGGGGACGCGGGGCCACAGATACGCAGTATTTT. It yields the protein CASSGGGRGATDTQYF.

This clone was seen more than once but under ten times. This sequence joins TRBV7-9 and TRBJ1-1; 7 nucleotides line up with TRBD1. V trimming: 2 bases; J trimming: 7 bases; junction bases outside the gene matches: 7. The length of the CDR3 is 14 residues. Germline CDR1 and CDR2: SEHNR and FQNEAQ (reference sequence). In DNA form, the CDR3 reads TGTGCCAGCAGCTTACAGGGGGGAACGGGTGAAGCTTTCTTT. Residues: CASSLQGGTGEAFF.

The rearrangement joins TRBV5-1 to TRBJ1-1; maybe TRBD1 (5 bases). The V gene's germline CDR1 is SGHRS and CDR2 YFSETQ. This CDR3 spans 15 amino acids. Trimming stripped 0 bases from V and 2 bases from J, with 11 bases between. The CDR3 nucleotides are TGCGCCAGCAGCTTGGCCACAGGTTACAACACTGAAGCTTTCTTT. Residues: CASSLATGYNTEAFF.